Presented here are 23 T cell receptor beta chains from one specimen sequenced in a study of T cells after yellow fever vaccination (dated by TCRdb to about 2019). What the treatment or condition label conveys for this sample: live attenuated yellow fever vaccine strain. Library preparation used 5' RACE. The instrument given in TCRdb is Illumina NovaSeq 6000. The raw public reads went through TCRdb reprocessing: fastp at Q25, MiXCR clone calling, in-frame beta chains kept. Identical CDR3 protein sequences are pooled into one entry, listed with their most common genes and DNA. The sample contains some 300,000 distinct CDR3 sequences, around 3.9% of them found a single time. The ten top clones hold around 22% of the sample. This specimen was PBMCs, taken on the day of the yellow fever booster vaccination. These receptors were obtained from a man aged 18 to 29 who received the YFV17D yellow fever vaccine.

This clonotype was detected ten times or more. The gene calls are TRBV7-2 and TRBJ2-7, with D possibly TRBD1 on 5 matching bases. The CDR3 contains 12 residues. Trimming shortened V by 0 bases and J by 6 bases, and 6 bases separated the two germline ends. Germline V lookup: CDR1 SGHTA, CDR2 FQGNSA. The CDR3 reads CASSLAGAEQYF. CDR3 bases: TGTGCCAGCAGCTTAGCAGGGGCCGAGCAGTACTTC.

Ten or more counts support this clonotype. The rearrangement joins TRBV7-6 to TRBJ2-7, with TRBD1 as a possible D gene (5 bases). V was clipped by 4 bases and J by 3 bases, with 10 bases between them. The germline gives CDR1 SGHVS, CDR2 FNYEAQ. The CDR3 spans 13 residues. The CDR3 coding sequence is TGTGCCAGCAGCTCATACGACAGCTACGAGCAGTACTTC. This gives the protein CASSSYDSYEQYF.

CDR3 region: CASSGPGSSYNSPLHF. CDR3 bases: TGTGCCAGCAGTGGCCCAGGGAGCTCCTATAATTCACCCCTCCACTTT. V is TRBV25-1 and J is TRBJ1-6; D possibly corresponds to TRBD1 (5 bases). Germline lookup yields CDR1 MGHDK and CDR2 SYGVNS. The V gene lost 4 bases and the J gene lost 0 bases, with 10 bases spanning the gap. The CDR3 loop spans 16 amino acids. Based on the CDR3 plus reference TRBV25-1 and TRBJ1-6, the full variable domain is EADIYQTPRYLVIGTGKKITLECSQTMGHDKMYWYQQDPGMELHLIHYSYGVNSTEKGDLSSESTVSRIRTEHFPLTLESARPSHTSQYLCASSGPGSSYNSPLHFGNGTRLTVT.

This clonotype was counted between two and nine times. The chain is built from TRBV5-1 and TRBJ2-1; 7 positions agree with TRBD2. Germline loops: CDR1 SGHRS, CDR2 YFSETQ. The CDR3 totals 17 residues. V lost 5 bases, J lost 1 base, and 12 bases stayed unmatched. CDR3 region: CASSPSSGGTSYNEQFF. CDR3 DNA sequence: TGCGCCAGCAGTCCCTCTAGCGGCGGTACGTCCTACAATGAGCAGTTCTTC.

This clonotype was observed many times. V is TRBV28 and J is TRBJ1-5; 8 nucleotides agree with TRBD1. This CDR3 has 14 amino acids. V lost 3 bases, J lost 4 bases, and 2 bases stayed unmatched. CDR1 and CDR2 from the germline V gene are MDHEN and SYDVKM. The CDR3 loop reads CASSLWTGNQPQHF. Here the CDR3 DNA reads TGTGCCAGCAGTTTGTGGACAGGGAATCAGCCCCAGCATTTT. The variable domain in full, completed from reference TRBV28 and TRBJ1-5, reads DVKVTQSSRYLVKRTGEKVFLECVQDMDHENMFWYRQDPGLGLRLIYFSYDVKMKEKGDIPEGYSVSREKKERFSLILESASTNQTSMYLCASSLWTGNQPQHFGDGTRLSIL.

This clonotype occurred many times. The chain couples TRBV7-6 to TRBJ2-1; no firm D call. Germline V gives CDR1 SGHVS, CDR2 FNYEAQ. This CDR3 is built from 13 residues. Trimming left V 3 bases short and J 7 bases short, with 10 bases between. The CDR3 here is CASSLTPFNEQFF. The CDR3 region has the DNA TGTGCCAGCAGCTTGACTCCGTTTAATGAGCAGTTCTTC. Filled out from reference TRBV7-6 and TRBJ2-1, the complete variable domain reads GAGVSQSPRYKVTKRGQDVALRCDPISGHVSLYWYRQALGQGPEFLTYFNYEAQQDKSGLPNDRFSAERPEGSISTLTIQRTEQRDSAMYRCASSLTPFNEQFFGPGTRLTVL.

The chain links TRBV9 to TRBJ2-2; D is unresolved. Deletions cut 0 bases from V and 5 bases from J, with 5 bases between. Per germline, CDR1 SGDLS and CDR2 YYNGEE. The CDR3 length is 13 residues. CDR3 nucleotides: TGTGCCAGCAGCGTAGCTCAAACCGGGGAGCTGTTTTTT. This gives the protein CASSVAQTGELFF.

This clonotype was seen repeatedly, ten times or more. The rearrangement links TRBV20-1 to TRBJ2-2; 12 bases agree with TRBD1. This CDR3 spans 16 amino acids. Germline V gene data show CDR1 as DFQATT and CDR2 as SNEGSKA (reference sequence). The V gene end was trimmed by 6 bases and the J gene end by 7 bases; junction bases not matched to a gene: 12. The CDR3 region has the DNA TGCAGTGCCCGTGGGACAGGGGGCAATATCGACGGGGAGCTGTTTTTT. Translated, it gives CSARGTGGNIDGELFF.

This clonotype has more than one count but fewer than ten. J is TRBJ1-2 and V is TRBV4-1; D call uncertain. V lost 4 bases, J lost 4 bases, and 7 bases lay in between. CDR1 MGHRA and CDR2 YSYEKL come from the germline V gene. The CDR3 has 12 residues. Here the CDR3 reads CASSPYGYGYTF. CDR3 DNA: TGCGCCAGCAGCCCTTACGGCTATGGCTACACCTTC.

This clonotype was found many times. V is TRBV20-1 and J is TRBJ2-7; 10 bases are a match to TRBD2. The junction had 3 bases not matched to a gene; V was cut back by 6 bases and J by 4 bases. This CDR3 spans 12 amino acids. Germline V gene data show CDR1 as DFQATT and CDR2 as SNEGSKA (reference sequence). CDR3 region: CSAVAGGYEQYF. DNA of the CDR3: TGCAGTGCGGTAGCGGGGGGTTACGAGCAGTACTTC.

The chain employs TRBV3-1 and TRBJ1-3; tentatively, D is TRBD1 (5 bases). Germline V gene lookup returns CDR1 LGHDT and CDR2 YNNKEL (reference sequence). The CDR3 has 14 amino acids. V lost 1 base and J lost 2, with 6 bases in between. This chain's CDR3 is CASSQAGPGNTIYF. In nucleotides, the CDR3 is TGTGCCAGCAGCCAAGCAGGGCCTGGAAACACCATATATTTT.

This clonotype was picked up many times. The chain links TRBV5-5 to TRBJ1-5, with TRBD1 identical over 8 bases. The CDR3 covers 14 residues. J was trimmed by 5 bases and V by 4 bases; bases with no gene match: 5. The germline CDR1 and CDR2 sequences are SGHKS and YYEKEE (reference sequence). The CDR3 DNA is TGTGCCAGCAGCACGGGACAGGCGGATCAGCCCCAGCATTTT. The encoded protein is CASSTGQADQPQHF.

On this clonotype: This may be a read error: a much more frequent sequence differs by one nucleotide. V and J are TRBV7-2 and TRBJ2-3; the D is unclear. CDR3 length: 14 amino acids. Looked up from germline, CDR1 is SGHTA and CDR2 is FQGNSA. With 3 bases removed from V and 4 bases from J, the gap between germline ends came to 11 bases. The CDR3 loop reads CASSFVGGADTQYF. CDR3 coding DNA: TGTGCCAGCAGCTTTGTTGGTGGGGCAGATACGCAGTATTTT.

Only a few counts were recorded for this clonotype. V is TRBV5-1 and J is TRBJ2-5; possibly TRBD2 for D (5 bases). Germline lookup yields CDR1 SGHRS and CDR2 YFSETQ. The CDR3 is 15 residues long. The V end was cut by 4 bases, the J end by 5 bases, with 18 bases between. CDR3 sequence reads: CASSEGVRFRETQYF. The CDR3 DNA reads TGCGCCAGCAGCGAGGGAGTGCGCTTCAGGGAGACCCAGTACTTC.

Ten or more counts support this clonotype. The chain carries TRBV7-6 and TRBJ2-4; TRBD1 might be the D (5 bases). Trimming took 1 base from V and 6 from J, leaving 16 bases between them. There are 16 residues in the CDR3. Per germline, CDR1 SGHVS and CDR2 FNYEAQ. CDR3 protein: CASSLEASQGGNIQYF. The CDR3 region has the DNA TGTGCCAGCAGCTTAGAGGCGAGTCAGGGTGGAAACATTCAGTACTTC.

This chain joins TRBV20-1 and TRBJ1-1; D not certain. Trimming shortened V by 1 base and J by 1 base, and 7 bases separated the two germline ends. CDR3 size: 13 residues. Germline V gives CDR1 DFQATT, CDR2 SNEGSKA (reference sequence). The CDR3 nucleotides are TGCAGTGCTAGAGCCCCAGGGAACACTGAAGCTTTCTTT. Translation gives CSARAPGNTEAFF.

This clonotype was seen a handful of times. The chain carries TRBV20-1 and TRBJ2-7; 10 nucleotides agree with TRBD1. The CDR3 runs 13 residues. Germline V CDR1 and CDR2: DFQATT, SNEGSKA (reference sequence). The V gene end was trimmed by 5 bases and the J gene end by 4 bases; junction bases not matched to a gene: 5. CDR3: CSARRDRGYEQYF. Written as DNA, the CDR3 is TGCAGTGCTCGACGGGACAGGGGTTACGAGCAGTACTTC.

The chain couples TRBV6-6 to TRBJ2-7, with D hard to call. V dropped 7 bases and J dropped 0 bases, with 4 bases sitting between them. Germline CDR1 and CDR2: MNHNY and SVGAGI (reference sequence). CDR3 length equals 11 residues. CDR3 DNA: TGTGCCAGCATTGACTCCTACGAGCAGTACTTC. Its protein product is CASIDSYEQYF.

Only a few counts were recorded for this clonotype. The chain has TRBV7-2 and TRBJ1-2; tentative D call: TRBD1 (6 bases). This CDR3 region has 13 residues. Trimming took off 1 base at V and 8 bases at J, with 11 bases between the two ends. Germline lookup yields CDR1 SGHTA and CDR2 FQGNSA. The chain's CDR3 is CASSLGTADGYTF. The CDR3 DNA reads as TGTGCCAGCAGCTTAGGGACAGCCGACGGCTACACCTTC.

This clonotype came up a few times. As DNA, the CDR3 is TGTGCCAGCAGCTTATTCAGGGACCAAGAGACCCAGTACTTC. Residues: CASSLFRDQETQYF. The chain employs TRBV7-2 and TRBJ2-5; tentatively, D is TRBD1 (5 bases). Trimming stripped 2 bases from V and 0 bases from J, with 7 bases between. From germline, CDR1 is SGHTA and CDR2 FQGNSA. This CDR3 contains 14 residues.

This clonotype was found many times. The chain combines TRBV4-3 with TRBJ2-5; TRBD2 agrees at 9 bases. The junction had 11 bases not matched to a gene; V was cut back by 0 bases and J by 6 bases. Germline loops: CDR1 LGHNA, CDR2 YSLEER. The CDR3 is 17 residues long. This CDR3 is CASSQDTGLAGRKTQYF. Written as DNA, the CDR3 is TGCGCCAGCAGCCAAGATACGGGCCTAGCGGGGAGGAAGACCCAGTACTTC.

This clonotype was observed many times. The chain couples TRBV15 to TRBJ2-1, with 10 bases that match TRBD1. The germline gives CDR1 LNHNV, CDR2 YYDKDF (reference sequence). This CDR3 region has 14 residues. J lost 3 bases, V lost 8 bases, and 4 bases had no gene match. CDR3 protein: CATGQGESYNEQFF. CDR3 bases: TGTGCCACCGGACAGGGGGAAAGCTACAATGAGCAGTTCTTC.

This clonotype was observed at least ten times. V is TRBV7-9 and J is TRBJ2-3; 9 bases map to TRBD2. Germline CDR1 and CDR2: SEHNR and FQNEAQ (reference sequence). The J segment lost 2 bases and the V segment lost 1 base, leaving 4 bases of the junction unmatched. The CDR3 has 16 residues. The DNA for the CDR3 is TGTGCCAGCAGCTTAGGTTTAGCGGGGGCCACAGATACGCAGTATTTT. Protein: CASSLGLAGATDTQYF.